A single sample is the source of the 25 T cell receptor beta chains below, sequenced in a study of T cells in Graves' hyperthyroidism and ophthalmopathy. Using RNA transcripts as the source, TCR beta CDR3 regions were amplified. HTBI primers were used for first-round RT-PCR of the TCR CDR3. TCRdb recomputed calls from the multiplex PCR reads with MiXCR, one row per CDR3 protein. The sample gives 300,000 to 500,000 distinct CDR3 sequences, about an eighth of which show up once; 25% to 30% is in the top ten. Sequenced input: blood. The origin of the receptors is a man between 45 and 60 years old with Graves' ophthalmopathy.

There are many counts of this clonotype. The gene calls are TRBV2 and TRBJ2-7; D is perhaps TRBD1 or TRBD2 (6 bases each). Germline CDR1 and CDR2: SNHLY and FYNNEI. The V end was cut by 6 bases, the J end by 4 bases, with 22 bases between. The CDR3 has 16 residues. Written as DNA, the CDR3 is TGTGCCAGCAGCCCAGGGGCGAGCGGGCGGGTATACGAGCAGTACTTC. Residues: CASSPGASGRVYEQYF.

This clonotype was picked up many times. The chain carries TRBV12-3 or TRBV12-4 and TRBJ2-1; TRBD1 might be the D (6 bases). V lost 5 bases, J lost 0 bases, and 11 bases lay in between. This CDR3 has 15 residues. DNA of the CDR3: TGTGCCAGCAGTCAGAACAGGGTCTCCTACAATGAGCAGTTCTTC. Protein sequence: CASSQNRVSYNEQFF.

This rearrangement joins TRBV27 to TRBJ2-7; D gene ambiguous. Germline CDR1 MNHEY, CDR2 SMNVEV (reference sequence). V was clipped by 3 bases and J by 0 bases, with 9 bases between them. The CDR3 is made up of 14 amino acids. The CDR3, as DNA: TGTGCCAGCAGTTTTGTAACGAGCTCCTACGAGCAGTACTTC. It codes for CASSFVTSSYEQYF.

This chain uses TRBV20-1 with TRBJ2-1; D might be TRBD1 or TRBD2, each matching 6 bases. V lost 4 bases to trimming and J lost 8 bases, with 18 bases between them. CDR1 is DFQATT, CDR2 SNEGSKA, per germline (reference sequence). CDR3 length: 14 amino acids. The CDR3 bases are TGCAGTGCTAAAGGGGGGAGTCAATTTGATGAGCAGTTCTTC. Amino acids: CSAKGGSQFDEQFF.

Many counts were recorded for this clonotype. As DNA, the CDR3 is TGTGCCAGCAGCTTGCTTTTCGGAGGGGAGACCCAGTACTTC. It specifies CASSLLFGGETQYF. This rearrangement joins TRBV5-6 to TRBJ2-5; tentatively, D is TRBD2 (6 bases). This CDR3 contains 14 residues. The germline V gene has CDR1 SGHDT and CDR2 YYEEEE. V lost 1 base, J lost 5 bases, and 12 bases lay in between.

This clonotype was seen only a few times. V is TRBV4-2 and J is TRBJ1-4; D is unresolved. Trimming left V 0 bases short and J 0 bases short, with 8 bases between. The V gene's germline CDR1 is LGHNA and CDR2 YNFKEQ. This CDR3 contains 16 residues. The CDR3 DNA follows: TGTGCCAGCAGCCAAGATCGTGATGCAACTAATGAAAAACTGTTTTTT. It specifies CASSQDRDATNEKLFF.

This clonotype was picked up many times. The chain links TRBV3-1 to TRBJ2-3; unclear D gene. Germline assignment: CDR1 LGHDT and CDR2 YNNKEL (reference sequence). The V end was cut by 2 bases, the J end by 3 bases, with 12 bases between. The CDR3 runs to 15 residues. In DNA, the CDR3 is TGTGCCAGCAGCCAACAGGTAGCTAGGACAGATACGCAGTATTTT. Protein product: CASSQQVARTDTQYF.

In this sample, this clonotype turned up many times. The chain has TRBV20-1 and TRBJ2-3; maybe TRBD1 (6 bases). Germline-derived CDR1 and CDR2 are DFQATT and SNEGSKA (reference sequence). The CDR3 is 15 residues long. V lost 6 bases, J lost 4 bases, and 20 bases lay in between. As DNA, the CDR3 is TGCAGTGCGCTGGGGGCGGCCCCGGCGGCAGATACGCAGTATTTT. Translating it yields CSALGAAPAADTQYF.

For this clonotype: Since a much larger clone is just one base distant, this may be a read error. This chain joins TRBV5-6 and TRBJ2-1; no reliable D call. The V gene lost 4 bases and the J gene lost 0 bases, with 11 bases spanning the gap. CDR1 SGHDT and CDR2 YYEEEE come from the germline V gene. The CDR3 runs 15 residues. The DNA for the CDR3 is TGTGCCAGCAGCCTTTATCCAAGCTCCTACAATGAGCAGTTCTTC. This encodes CASSLYPSSYNEQFF.

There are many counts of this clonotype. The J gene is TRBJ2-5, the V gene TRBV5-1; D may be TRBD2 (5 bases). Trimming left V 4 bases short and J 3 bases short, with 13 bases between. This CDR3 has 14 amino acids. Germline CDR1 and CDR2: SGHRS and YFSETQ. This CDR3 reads CASSPSEVEETQYF. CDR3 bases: TGCGCCAGCAGCCCCTCGGAGGTGGAAGAGACCCAGTACTTC. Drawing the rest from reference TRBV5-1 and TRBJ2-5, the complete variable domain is KAGVTQTPRYLIKTRGQQVTLSCSPISGHRSVSWYQQTPGQGLQFLFEYFSETQRNKGNFPGRFSGRQFSNSRSEMNVSTLELGDSALYLCASSPSEVEETQYFGPGTRLLVL.

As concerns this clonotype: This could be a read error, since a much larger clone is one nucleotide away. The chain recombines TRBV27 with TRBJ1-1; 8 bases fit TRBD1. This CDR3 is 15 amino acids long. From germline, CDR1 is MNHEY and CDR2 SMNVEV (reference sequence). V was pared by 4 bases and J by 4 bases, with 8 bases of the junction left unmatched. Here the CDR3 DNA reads TGTGCCAGCAGTTGGACGACAGGGGTAGGCACTGAAGCTTTCTTT. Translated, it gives CASSWTTGVGTEAFF.

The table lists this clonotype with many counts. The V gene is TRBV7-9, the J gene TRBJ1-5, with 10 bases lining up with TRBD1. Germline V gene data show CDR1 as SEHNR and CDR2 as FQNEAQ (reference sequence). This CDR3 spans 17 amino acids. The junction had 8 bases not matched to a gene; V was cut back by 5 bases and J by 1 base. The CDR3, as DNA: TGTGCCAGCAGCCCGGGACAGGGGTGGAAGAGCAATCAGCCCCAGCATTTT. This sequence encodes CASSPGQGWKSNQPQHF.

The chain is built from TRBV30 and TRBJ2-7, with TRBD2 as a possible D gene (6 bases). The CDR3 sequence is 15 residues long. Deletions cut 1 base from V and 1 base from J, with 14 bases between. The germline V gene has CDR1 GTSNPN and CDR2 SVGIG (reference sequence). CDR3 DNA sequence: TGTGCCTGGAGTGCATTAGCGGCCCTATCCTACGAGCAGTACTTC. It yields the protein CAWSALAALSYEQYF.

CDR3 DNA sequence: TGCAGCGTTTACACAGCACCCCACCCTTTGAACACTGAAGCTTTCTTT. Translating gives CSVYTAPHPLNTEAFF. V and J are TRBV29-1 and TRBJ1-1; D is undetermined. The V end lost 5 bases, the J end lost 0 bases, and 19 bases lay between the germline ends. Germline V CDR1 and CDR2: SQVTM, ANQGSEA. The CDR3 has 16 residues. Combining the CDR3 with reference TRBV29-1 and TRBJ1-1 gives the whole variable domain SAVISQKPSRDICQRGTSLTIQCQVDSQVTMMFWYRQQPGQSLTLIATANQGSEATYESGFVIDKFPISRPNLTFSTLTVSNMSPEDSSIYLCSVYTAPHPLNTEAFFGQGTRLTVV.

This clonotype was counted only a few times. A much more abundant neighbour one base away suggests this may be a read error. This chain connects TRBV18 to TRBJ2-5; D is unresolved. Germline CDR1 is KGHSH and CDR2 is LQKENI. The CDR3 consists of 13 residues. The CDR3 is CVSSPVPQETQYF. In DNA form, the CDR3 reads TGTGTCAGCTCACCTGTCCCCCAAGAGACCCAGTACTTC. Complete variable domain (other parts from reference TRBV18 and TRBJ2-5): NAGVMQNPRHLVRRRGQEARLRCSPMKGHSHVYWYRQLPEEGLKFMVYLQKENIIDESGMPKERFSAEFPKEGPSILRIQQVVRGDSAAYFCVSSPVPQETQYFGPGTRLLVL.

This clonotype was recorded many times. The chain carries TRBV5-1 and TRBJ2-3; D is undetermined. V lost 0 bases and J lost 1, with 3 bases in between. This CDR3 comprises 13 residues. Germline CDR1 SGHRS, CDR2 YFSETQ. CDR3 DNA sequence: TGCGCCAGCAGCTTGGATGGCACAGATACGCAGTATTTT. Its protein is CASSLDGTDTQYF.

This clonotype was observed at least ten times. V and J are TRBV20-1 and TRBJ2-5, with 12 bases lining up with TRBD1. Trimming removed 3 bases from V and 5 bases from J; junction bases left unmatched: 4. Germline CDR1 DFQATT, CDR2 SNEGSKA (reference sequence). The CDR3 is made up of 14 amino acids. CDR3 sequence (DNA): TGCAGTGCTAGCGGGACAGGGGGCGAGGAGACCCAGTACTTC. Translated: CSASGTGGEETQYF.

DNA of the CDR3: TGCGCCAGCAGCCCTTTGTTGGATCAGCCCCAGCATTTT. It codes for CASSPLLDQPQHF. The V and J genes are TRBV4-1 and TRBJ1-5; no reliable D call. With 4 bases removed from V and 5 bases from J, the gap between germline ends came to 9 bases. Germline values: CDR1 MGHRA, CDR2 YSYEKL. The CDR3 has 13 residues.

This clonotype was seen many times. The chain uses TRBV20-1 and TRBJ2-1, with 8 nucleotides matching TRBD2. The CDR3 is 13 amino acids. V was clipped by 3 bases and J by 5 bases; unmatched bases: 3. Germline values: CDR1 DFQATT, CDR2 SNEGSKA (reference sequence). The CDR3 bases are TGCAGTGCTAGCGGGAGGGCCAACAATGAGCAGTTCTTC. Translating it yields CSASGRANNEQFF.

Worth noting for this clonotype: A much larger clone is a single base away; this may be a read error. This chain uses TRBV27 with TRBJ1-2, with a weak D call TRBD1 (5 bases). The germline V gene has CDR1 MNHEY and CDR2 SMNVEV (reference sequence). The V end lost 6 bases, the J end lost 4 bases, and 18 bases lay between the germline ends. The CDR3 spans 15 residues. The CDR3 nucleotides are TGTGCCAGCAGAATCCAACCTCGGGGCTCCTATGGCTACACCTTC. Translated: CASRIQPRGSYGYTF.

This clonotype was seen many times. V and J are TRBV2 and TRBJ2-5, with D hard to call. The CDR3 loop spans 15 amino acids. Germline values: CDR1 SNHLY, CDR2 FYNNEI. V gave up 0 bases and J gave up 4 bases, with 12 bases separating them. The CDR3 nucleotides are TGTGCCAGCAGTGAAGCAACTCGGATCAGAGAGACCCAGTACTTC. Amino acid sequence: CASSEATRIRETQYF.

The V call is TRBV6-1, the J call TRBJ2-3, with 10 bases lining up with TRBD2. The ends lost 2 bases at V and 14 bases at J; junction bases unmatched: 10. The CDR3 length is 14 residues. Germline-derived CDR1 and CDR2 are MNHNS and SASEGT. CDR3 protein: CASSETLAGVLPYF. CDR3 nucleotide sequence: TGTGCCAGCAGTGAAACCCTAGCGGGAGTACTTCCGTATTTT.

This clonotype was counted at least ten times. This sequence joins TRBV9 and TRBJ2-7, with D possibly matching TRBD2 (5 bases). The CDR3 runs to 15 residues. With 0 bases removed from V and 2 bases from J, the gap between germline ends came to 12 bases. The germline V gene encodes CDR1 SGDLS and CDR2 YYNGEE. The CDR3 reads CASSVGPSGPYEQYF. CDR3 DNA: TGTGCCAGCAGCGTAGGGCCAAGCGGACCCTACGAGCAGTACTTC.

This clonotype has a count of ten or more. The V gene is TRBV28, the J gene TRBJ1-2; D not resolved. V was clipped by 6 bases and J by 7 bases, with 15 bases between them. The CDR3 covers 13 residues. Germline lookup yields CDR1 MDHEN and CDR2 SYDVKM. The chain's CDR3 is CASRAMGLGGYTF. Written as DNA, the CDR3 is TGTGCCAGCAGGGCGATGGGGTTGGGTGGCTACACCTTC.

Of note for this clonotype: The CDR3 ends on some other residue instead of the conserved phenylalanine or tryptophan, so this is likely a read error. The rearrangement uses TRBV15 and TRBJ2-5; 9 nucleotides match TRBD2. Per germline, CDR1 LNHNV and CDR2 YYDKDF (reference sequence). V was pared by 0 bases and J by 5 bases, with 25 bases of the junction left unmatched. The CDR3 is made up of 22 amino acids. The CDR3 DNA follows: TGTGCCACCAGCAGAGAACTCTCGTCCAGCGGGAGGACCCTGCCCGTGTACGAGACCCAGTACCTC. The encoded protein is CATSRELSSSGRTLPVYETQYL.